Each of the 23 T cell receptor beta chains below was sequenced from the same sample in a study of T cells in Graves' hyperthyroidism and ophthalmopathy. Amplification targeted TCR beta CDR3 regions from RNA transcripts. HTBI primers drove first-round RT-PCR of the TCR CDR3. TCRdb called the multiplex PCR reads again in MiXCR, with one record for every CDR3 protein. The top ten hold approximately 10% of the sample, which has 530,000 or so distinct CDR3 sequences, around a quarter seen once. Sequencing was done on a sample of blood. The receptors stem from a woman in her twenties or thirties with Graves' ophthalmopathy.

This clonotype was seen ten or more times. The rearrangement links TRBV7-2 to TRBJ2-1, with D possibly matching TRBD1 (6 bases). V was shortened by 2 bases and J by 9 bases, with 8 bases between the two germline ends. The CDR3 loop spans 12 amino acids. The germline V gene encodes CDR1 SGHTA and CDR2 FQGNSA. The CDR3 DNA sequence: TGTGCCAGCAGCTTAACAGGGTTTGAGCAGTTCTTC. Encoded protein: CASSLTGFEQFF.

This clonotype has a count of ten or more. V usage is TRBV6-1 and J usage is TRBJ1-5, with unresolved D. This CDR3 has 13 residues. The ends were cut back, 4 bases at V and 5 bases at J, with 9 bases in the middle. The germline V gene encodes CDR1 MNHNS and CDR2 SASEGT. CDR3 nucleotide sequence: TGTGCCAGCAGTGTGGAAATCGATCAGCCCCAGCATTTT. This gives the protein CASSVEIDQPQHF.

At least ten counts were recorded for this clonotype. This chain joins TRBV7-8 and TRBJ1-1; D uncertain. Germline assignment: CDR1 SGHVS and CDR2 FQNEAQ. This CDR3 is 13 amino acids long. V lost 1 base to trimming and J lost 3 bases, with 6 bases between them. The CDR3 nucleotides are TGTGCCAGCAGCTTAGTAAGCGACACTGAAGCTTTCTTT. Translating it yields CASSLVSDTEAFF. Full variable domain (missing parts from reference TRBV7-8 and TRBJ1-1): GAGVSQSPRYKVAKRGQDVALRCDPISGHVSLFWYQQALGQGPEFLTYFQNEAQLDKSGLPSDRFFAERPEGSVSTLKIQRTQQEDSAVYLCASSLVSDTEAFFGQGTRLTVV.

With regard to this clonotype: A much larger clone lies a single base off, so this may be a read error. The genes are TRBV7-9 and TRBJ1-1; the D gene is possibly TRBD1 (5 bases). This CDR3 contains 14 residues. Germline loops: CDR1 SEHNR, CDR2 FQNEAQ (reference sequence). CDR3 coding DNA: TGTGCCATCAGCTTTCTAGGGGAAGGCACTGAAGCTTTCTTT. It encodes CAISFLGEGTEAFF.

This clonotype was found many times. The J gene is TRBJ2-7, the V gene TRBV7-6; tentative D call: TRBD2 (6 bases). Per germline, CDR1 SGHVS and CDR2 FNYEAQ. Trimming removed 4 bases from V and 5 bases from J, with 12 bases in between. The CDR3 is made up of 13 amino acids. The CDR3 protein is CASSSFTGDEQYF. Written as DNA, the CDR3 is TGTGCCAGCAGCTCATTTACGGGGGACGAGCAGTACTTC.

This clonotype was counted many times. A junction end diverges from the germline sequence, so it may reflect a read error. The chain's CDR3 is CAGSRQEMSTEAFF. DNA for the CDR3: TGTGCCGGCTCTCGACAGGAGATGAGCACTGAAGCTTTCTTT. The chain is built from TRBV18 and TRBJ1-1; the D gene is possibly TRBD1 (6 bases). The CDR3 consists of 14 residues. Germline values: CDR1 KGHSH, CDR2 LQKENI.

V is TRBV6-2 or TRBV6-3 and J is TRBJ1-3; the D gene is possibly TRBD1 (5 bases). Trimming took 2 bases from V and 0 from J, leaving 11 bases between them. The CDR3 totals 16 residues. Germline CDR1 and CDR2: MNHEY and SVGEGT. CDR3 loop: CASSYGTHISGNTIYF. The CDR3 coding sequence is TGTGCCAGCAGTTACGGGACTCATATCTCTGGAAACACCATATATTTT.

CDR3 region: CASSSPRPRNTEAFF. CDR3 sequence (DNA): TGTGCCAGCAGCTCCCCGCGGCCCCGGAACACTGAAGCTTTCTTT. The chain carries TRBV7-2 and TRBJ1-1; D is ambiguous. This CDR3 is built from 15 residues. Germline loops: CDR1 SGHTA, CDR2 FQGNSA. Trimming left V 4 bases short and J 1 base short, with 13 bases between.

This clonotype was detected ten times or more. This chain links TRBV30 with TRBJ1-1, with D maybe TRBD1 (5 bases). There are 13 residues in the CDR3. Trimming removed 0 bases from V and 1 base from J, with 6 bases in between. Germline V gene data show CDR1 as GTSNPN and CDR2 as SVGIG (reference sequence). Here the CDR3 DNA reads TGTGCCTGGAGTGTACAGGAGAACACTGAAGCTTTCTTT. Residues: CAWSVQENTEAFF.

The sample holds a few counts of this clonotype. A clone one base away is much larger, so this may be a read error. This sequence joins TRBV7-8 and TRBJ1-1, with unresolved D. The CDR3 is made up of 13 amino acids. The germline CDR1 and CDR2 sequences are SGHVS and FQNEAQ. CDR3 region: CASRLDGNTEACF. The DNA of the CDR3 is TGTGCCAGCAGGCTGGACGGGAACACTGAAGCTTGCTTT.

V and J are TRBV10-3 and TRBJ1-2; D not certain. This CDR3 contains 12 residues. Germline CDR1 and CDR2: ENHRY and SYGVKD. The V and J ends lost 2 bases and 3 bases respectively, with 4 bases between them. In DNA form, the CDR3 reads TGTGCCATCAGTGAGCGGGACTATGGCTACACCTTC. Its protein is CAISERDYGYTF.

The chain employs TRBV10-3 and TRBJ1-1; the D is unclear. CDR1 and CDR2 (germline): ENHRY, SYGVKD. The CDR3 runs 11 residues. Trimming shortened V by 7 bases and J by 5 bases, and 8 bases separated the two germline ends. The CDR3 nucleotides are TGTGCCATCAAGGAGAGGACTGAAGCTTTCTTT. Encoded protein: CAIKERTEAFF.

In the case of this clonotype: A read error may explain this, as a much larger clone is one base away. The final CDR3 position lacks the conserved phenylalanine or tryptophan, pointing to a likely read error. The chain has TRBV4-3 and TRBJ1-5, with no clear D. Germline V lookup: CDR1 LGHNA, CDR2 YSLEER. The ends were cut back, 0 bases at V and 4 bases at J, with 10 bases in the middle. This CDR3 comprises 15 residues. DNA for the CDR3: TGCGCCAGCAGCCAAGATCCAATGGGAAATCAGCCCCAGCATTTA. Translated, it gives CASSQDPMGNQPQHL.

This clonotype was counted at least ten times. This CDR3 is CATSRDRYYEQYF. In nucleotides, the CDR3 is TGTGCCACCAGCAGAGATCGGTACTACGAGCAGTACTTC. V is TRBV15 and J is TRBJ2-7; D remains unclear. Germline lookup yields CDR1 LNHNV and CDR2 YYDKDF (reference sequence). CDR3 length equals 13 residues. Trimming left V 0 bases short and J 3 bases short, with 6 bases between.

With respect to this clonotype: Germline and junction disagree at one end, which may indicate a read error. The V and J genes are TRBV29-1 and TRBJ2-7, with D hard to call. Germline V gives CDR1 SQVTM, CDR2 ANQGSEA. The CDR3 runs 13 residues. CDR3 region: CSVEVAFSYEQCF. CDR3 bases: TGCAGCGTTGAAGTAGCATTTTCCTACGAGCAGTGCTTC.

This clonotype has at least ten counts. The rearrangement links TRBV30 to TRBJ1-6; 7 nucleotides match TRBD1. The CDR3 is made up of 15 amino acids. CDR1 is GTSNPN and CDR2 is SVGIG in the germline V gene (reference sequence). The ends lost 1 base at V and 10 bases at J; junction bases unmatched: 10. The CDR3: CAWSGLEDRQSPLHF. The CDR3 region has the DNA TGTGCCTGGAGTGGACTGGAGGACAGGCAGTCACCCCTCCACTTT.

This clonotype was detected ten times or more. The chain carries TRBV20-1 and TRBJ2-7; 7 bases align to TRBD2. V lost 0 bases, J lost 5 bases, and 7 bases stayed unmatched. The CDR3 is 14 residues long. Germline-derived CDR1 and CDR2 are DFQATT and SNEGSKA (reference sequence). CDR3: CSAREFGGRDEQYF. As DNA, the CDR3 is TGCAGTGCTAGAGAGTTCGGGGGGAGGGACGAGCAGTACTTC.

This clonotype came up many times. This chain uses TRBV5-4 with TRBJ1-2; D is ambiguous. The ends were cut back, 5 bases at V and 8 bases at J, with 19 bases in the middle. This CDR3 has 14 residues. Germline V lookup: CDR1 SGHNT, CDR2 YYREEE (reference sequence). CDR3 nucleotide sequence: TGTGCCAGCAGTCCTACGGCCTTCTCGGCGGGCTACACCTTC. Translating gives CASSPTAFSAGYTF.

This clonotype came up many times. This chain joins TRBV11-2 and TRBJ1-3; 11 bases are a match to TRBD1. J lost 3 bases, V lost 6 bases, and 10 bases had no gene match. Per the germline V gene, CDR1 is SGHAT and CDR2 is FQNNGV. CDR3 length equals 17 residues. The CDR3 DNA sequence: TGTGCCAGCAGACCGACGGACAGGGGGCTTCTTGGAAACACCATATATTTT. It encodes CASRPTDRGLLGNTIYF.

This clonotype was detected only a few times. The chain has TRBV20-1 and TRBJ1-5; 8 bases fit TRBD1. The CDR3 totals 10 residues. From germline, CDR1 is DFQATT and CDR2 SNEGSKA (reference sequence). Written as DNA, the CDR3 is TGCGGGACAGGTTATCAGCCCCAGCATTTT. Its protein is CGTGYQPQHF.

This clonotype was counted at least ten times. The V gene is TRBV6-1, the J gene TRBJ2-7; TRBD2 might be the D (5 bases). The germline V gene encodes CDR1 MNHNS and CDR2 SASEGT. Between the trimmed V and J ends, which lost 5 bases and 6 bases, there was a span of 14 bases. The CDR3 totals 13 residues. CDR3 amino acids: CASSPTRVTEQYF. The CDR3 coding sequence is TGTGCCAGCAGTCCTACGAGGGTAACCGAGCAGTACTTC.

This clonotype was seen many times. The CDR3 spells CTSSLVLGTEAFF. In DNA form, the CDR3 reads TGTACCAGCAGCTTAGTTCTGGGCACTGAAGCTTTCTTT. V usage is TRBV7-2 and J usage is TRBJ1-1; D unclear. Germline-derived CDR1 and CDR2 are SGHTA and FQGNSA. The V end was cut by 1 base, the J end by 4 bases, with 7 bases between. The CDR3 sequence is 13 residues long.

The chain carries TRBV5-1 and TRBJ1-2; 7 nucleotides match TRBD1. The CDR3 totals 15 residues. J lost 3 bases, V lost 0 bases, and 5 bases had no gene match. The V gene's germline CDR1 is SGHRS and CDR2 YFSETQ. The CDR3 DNA is TGCGCCAGCAGCTTGGTATCAGGGGGGGACTATGGCTACACCTTC. Protein product: CASSLVSGGDYGYTF.